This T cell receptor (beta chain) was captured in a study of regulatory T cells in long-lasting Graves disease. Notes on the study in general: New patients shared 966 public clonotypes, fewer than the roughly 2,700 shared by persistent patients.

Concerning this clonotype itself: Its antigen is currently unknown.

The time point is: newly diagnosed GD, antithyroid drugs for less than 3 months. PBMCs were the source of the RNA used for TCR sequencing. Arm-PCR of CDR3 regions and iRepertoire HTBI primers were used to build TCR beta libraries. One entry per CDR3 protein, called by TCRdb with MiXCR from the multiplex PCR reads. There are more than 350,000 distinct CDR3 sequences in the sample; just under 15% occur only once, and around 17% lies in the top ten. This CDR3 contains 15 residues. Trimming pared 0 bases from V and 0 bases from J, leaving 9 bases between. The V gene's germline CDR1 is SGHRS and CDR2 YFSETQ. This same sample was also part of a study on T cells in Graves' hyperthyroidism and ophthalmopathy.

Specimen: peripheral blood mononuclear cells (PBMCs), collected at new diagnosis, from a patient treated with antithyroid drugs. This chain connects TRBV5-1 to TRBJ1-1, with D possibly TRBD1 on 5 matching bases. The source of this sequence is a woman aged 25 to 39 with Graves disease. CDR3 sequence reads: CASSLEAGMNTEAFF. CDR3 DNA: TGCGCCAGCAGCTTGGAAGCAGGGATGAACACTGAAGCTTTCTTT.